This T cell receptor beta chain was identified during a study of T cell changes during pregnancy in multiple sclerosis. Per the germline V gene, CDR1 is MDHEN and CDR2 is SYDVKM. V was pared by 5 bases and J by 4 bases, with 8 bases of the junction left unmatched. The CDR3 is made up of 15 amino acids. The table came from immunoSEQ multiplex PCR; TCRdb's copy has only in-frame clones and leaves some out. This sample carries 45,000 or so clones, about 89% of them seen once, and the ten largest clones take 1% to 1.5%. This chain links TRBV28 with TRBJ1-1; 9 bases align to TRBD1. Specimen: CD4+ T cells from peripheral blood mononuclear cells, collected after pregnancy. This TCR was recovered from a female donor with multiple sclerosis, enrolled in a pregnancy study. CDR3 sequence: CASSEGTGMVTEAFF. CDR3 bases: TGTGCCAGCAGTGAGGGGACAGGGATGGTCACTGAAGCTTTCTTT.